This is a list of T cell receptor beta chains from one sample in a study of vaccination effects on CD4 cells after COVID-19. Their antigens remain unidentified. TCRdb keeps only in-frame clones here, not all; method: immunoSEQ multiplex PCR. The sample contains some 68,000 clones, under 75% of which appear only once. The sequenced sample was CD4+ T cells from PBMCs cultured with HCoV-OC43 spike peptides, obtained before COVID-19 vaccination. All receptors come from a human donor who received a COVID-19 vaccine. CDR3s include the opening cysteine and the closing phenylalanine or tryptophan. Only part of the rows carry a size: once, few, many, or a class if the clone is expanded.

TRBJ1-6 | TRBV18 | 16 | . | CASSPSTSSYNSPLHF
TRBJ1-4 | TRBV10-1 | 14 | . | CASSKQGMGEKLFF
TRBJ2-5 | TRBV29-1 | 15 | . | CSTVTSGGPQETQYF
TRBJ2-5 | TRBV12-3/TRBV12-4 | 13 | . | CASSPGQGETQYF
TRBJ1-2 | TRBV6-5 | 14 | . | CASSSDRDNYGYTF
TRBJ1-2 | TRBV7-9 | 13 | . | CASSLGREGGYTF
TRBJ2-4 | TRBV6-1 | 17 | . | CASSELSGGTAKNIQYF
TRBJ2-1 | TRBV28 | 15 | . | CASRNSGGSYNEQFF
TRBJ2-2 | TRBV6-6 | 16 | . | CASSYGQGQGPGELFF
TRBJ2-5 | TRBV10-3 | 14 | few | CAIGRTGDQETQYF
TRBJ1-1 | TRBV9 | 15 | . | CASSVGRAQNTEAFF
TRBJ1-4 | TRBV10-3 | 15 | . | CAISERGLTNEKLFF
TRBJ2-2 | TRBV5-1 | 14 | . | CASKRQGLDGELFF
TRBJ1-2 | TRBV6-5 | 13 | . | CASSYGRAYGYTF
TRBJ1-4 | TRBV5-1 | 15 | once | CASSLAGTANEKLFF
TRBJ2-4 | TRBV29-1 | 15 | . | CSVSRTLLAKNIQYF
TRBJ1-3 | TRBV7-9 | 15 | few | CASSLDVSSGNTIYF
TRBJ2-5 | TRBV7-2 | 14 | few | CASSLGGFQETQYF
TRBJ2-7 | TRBV28 | 13 | . | CASSLENSGTGAF
TRBJ1-5 | TRBV24-1 | 13 | . | CATSGSGNQPQHF
TRBJ1-3 | TRBV6-5 | 14 | once | CASTVPYSGNTIYF
TRBJ1-1 | TRBV5-6 | 15 | . | CASSLLTGVSTEAFF
TRBJ1-5 | TRBV6-5 | 15 | . | CASSHDRGSNQPQHF
TRBJ2-1 | TRBV6-5 | 15 | . | CASSLILAGGSEQFF
TRBJ2-1 | TRBV5-1 | 15 | . | CASSLDGSSYNEQFF
TRBJ1-3 | TRBV7-3 | 16 | . | CASSLTGGEGGNTIYF
TRBJ2-1 | TRBV11-3 | 13 | . | CASSLDSYNEQFF
TRBJ1-4 | TRBV2 | 17 | . | CASSDGGGAFWNEKLFF
TRBJ1-5 | TRBV28 | 16 | few | CASSSNLLGGNQPQHF
TRBJ2-5 | TRBV4-1 | 14 | few | CASSQDFDGLFQYF
TRBJ1-1 | TRBV19 | 13 | medium-sized | CASTTDRGTEAFF
TRBJ1-1 | TRBV3-1/TRBV3-2 | 15 | few | CASGGLKNMNTEAFF
TRBJ1-4 | TRBV5-5 | 14 | . | CASSLYATNEKLFF
TRBJ2-3 | TRBV7-3 | 13 | . | CASSRTGQDTQYF
TRBJ1-2 | TRBV4-1 | 15 | few | CASSPSQLLNYGYTF
TRBJ2-6 | TRBV11-2 | 17 | . | CASDPGIFFPGANVLTF
TRBJ1-6 | TRBV28 | 15 | once | CASTSGTGGGSPLHF
TRBJ1-4 | TRBV6-1 | 16 | . | CASSEFLGQGGEKLFF
TRBJ1-2 | TRBV28 | 20 | . | CASSLVFGRGRGSPNYGYTF